The 15 T cell receptor beta chains below come from one sample, sequenced in a study of cytomegalovirus exposure and HLA in healthy donors. Libraries were prepared by immunoSEQ multiplex PCR; TCRdb keeps only in-frame clonotypes and omits some of them. The sample records around 300,000 clones, approximately 86% being singletons. The sample was PBMCs. The receptors were sampled from a woman in her late teens or twenties in good health and CMV-seronegative.

The V and J genes are TRBV11-1 and TRBJ2-7; 7 bases align to TRBD2. The CDR3 is 15 residues long. V shed 5 bases, J shed 0 bases, and the junction held 7 bases outside the gene matches. Germline CDR1 SGHAT, CDR2 FQDESV (reference sequence). In DNA, the CDR3 is TGTGCCAGCAGCAGAGATGGCGGGAGCTCCTACGAGCAGTACTTC. It specifies CASSRDGGSSYEQYF.

The chain uses TRBV10-2 and TRBJ1-2; D call uncertain. The CDR3 sequence is 13 residues long. Germline V lookup: CDR1 WSHSY, CDR2 SAAADI. V was pared by 3 bases and J by 4 bases, with 9 bases between. The CDR3 sequence: CASSDPHSYGYTF. For the CDR3, the DNA is TGCGCCAGCAGTGACCCACACAGCTATGGCTACACCTTC.

This chain uses TRBV6-5 with TRBJ1-2, with a weak D call TRBD1 (6 bases). The ends were cut back, 2 bases at V and 2 bases at J, with 9 bases in the middle. CDR1 and CDR2 (germline): MNHEY, SVGAGI. This CDR3 is 14 amino acids long. CDR3 coding DNA: TGTGCCAGCAGTTACCTCGACAGGAACTATGGCTACACCTTC. It specifies CASSYLDRNYGYTF.

The chain carries TRBV21-1 and TRBJ1-2; TRBD1 is the table's D call and was not checked against the DNA. TRBV21-1 is a pseudogene segment. The CDR3 totals 13 residues. In DNA form, the CDR3 reads TGTGCCAGCAGCAATACGACAGGGATCGGCTACACCTTC. Its translation: CASSNTTGIGYTF.

This rearrangement joins TRBV27 to TRBJ2-7, with no clear D. Germline lookup yields CDR1 MNHEY and CDR2 SMNVEV (reference sequence). The CDR3 is 14 residues long. V lost 3 bases and J 5 bases, leaving 14 bases between the germline ends. The CDR3, as DNA: TGTGCCAGCAGTTTGGCGGTGGATGCCCACGAGCAGTACTTC. Protein sequence: CASSLAVDAHEQYF.

In this sample, this clone turned up a few times. V and J are TRBV10-2 and TRBJ1-2; TRBD1 might be the D (5 bases). V was shortened by 8 bases and J by 0 bases, with 19 bases between the two germline ends. The CDR3 runs to 16 residues. Germline CDR1 reads WSHSY; CDR2 reads SAAADI. CDR3 amino acids: CASRFPRAGSNYGYTF. The CDR3 nucleotides are TGCGCCAGCCGATTCCCTCGGGCAGGGTCTAACTATGGCTACACCTTC.

The CDR3 spells CASSDRLNQPQHF. As DNA, the CDR3 is TGTGCCAGCAGTGACCGACTTAATCAGCCCCAGCATTTT. This chain links TRBV28 with TRBJ1-5; D not certain. This CDR3 is 13 amino acids long. The V gene lost 5 bases and the J gene lost 4 bases, with 9 bases spanning the gap. Germline V CDR1 and CDR2: MDHEN, SYDVKM.

V gene TRBV19 combines with J gene TRBJ1-1; D may be TRBD1 (5 bases). The CDR3 has 11 residues. Germline V CDR1 and CDR2: LNHDA, SQIVND (reference sequence). V lost 4 bases, J lost 11 bases, and 11 bases lay in between. The CDR3, as DNA: TGTGCCAGTAGTACGGGACTTATGGCTTTCTTT. Residues: CASSTGLMAFF.

This clone showed up just a few times. The rearrangement joins TRBV10-3 to TRBJ2-7; maybe TRBD2 (5 bases). Deletions cut 4 bases from V and 7 bases from J, with 11 bases between. CDR1 and CDR2 (germline): ENHRY, SYGVKD. The CDR3 runs 12 residues. The CDR3 loop reads CAISAERGEQYF. DNA of the CDR3: TGTGCCATCAGTGCCGAACGGGGAGAGCAGTACTTC.

J is TRBJ2-7 and V is TRBV6-5, with 12 positions matching TRBD2. The CDR3 contains 14 residues. With 2 bases clipped from V and 6 bases from J, the junction kept 2 bases outside the gene matches. The germline gives CDR1 MNHEY, CDR2 SVGAGI. CDR3 residues: CASSYASGGGEQYF. DNA for the CDR3: TGTGCCAGCAGTTACGCTAGCGGGGGGGGCGAGCAGTACTTC.

The rearrangement joins TRBV27 to TRBJ1-2, with D perhaps TRBD1 (5 bases). Germline CDR1 and CDR2: MNHEY and SMNVEV (reference sequence). The germline V and J ends were trimmed by 7 bases and 7 bases, with 19 bases remaining between them. The CDR3 sequence is 14 residues long. The CDR3 protein is CASTLRGGVSGYTF. CDR3 nucleotide sequence: TGTGCCAGCACCCTTCGGGGGGGGGTGAGTGGCTACACCTTC.

This clone was seen just once. The chain joins TRBV27 to TRBJ2-1, with 8 bases identical to TRBD2. CDR1 and CDR2 (germline): MNHEY, SMNVEV (reference sequence). This CDR3 region has 15 residues. V lost 5 bases, J lost 4 bases, and 7 bases stayed unmatched. DNA of the CDR3: TGTGCCAGCAGTCGCGTTAGCGGGATATACAATGAGCAGTTCTTC. Its protein product is CASSRVSGIYNEQFF.

The chain has TRBV2 and TRBJ2-1; no firm D call. Deletions cut 4 bases from V and 4 bases from J, with 5 bases between. The CDR3 length is 12 residues. Germline V gene data show CDR1 as SNHLY and CDR2 as FYNNEI. The CDR3 loop reads CASSAVYNEQFF. The CDR3 nucleotides are TGTGCCAGCAGTGCAGTGTACAATGAGCAGTTCTTC.

The J gene is TRBJ2-5, the V gene TRBV29-1, with D possibly TRBD1 on 5 matching bases. Germline CDR1 and CDR2: SQVTM and ANQGSEA. The V and J ends lost 3 bases and 5 bases respectively, with 10 bases between them. The CDR3 has 12 residues. CDR3 bases: TGCAGCGTTGATCTCGACAGCGAGACCCAGTACTTC. This translates into CSVDLDSETQYF.

There are a few counts of this clone. V is TRBV7-8 and J is TRBJ2-7; no definite D call. Germline V gene lookup returns CDR1 SGHVS and CDR2 FQNEAQ. V was cut by 3 bases and J by 2 bases, with 11 bases left in between. The CDR3 extends over 14 amino acids. The CDR3 loop reads CASSFDKVAYEQYF. DNA of the CDR3: TGTGCCAGCAGCTTCGACAAGGTGGCCTACGAGCAGTACTTC.